This TCR beta chain was observed in a study of cytomegalovirus exposure and HLA in healthy donors. Per the germline V gene, CDR1 is SGHRS and CDR2 is YFSETQ. The CDR3 has 15 amino acids. J gave up 4 bases and V 1 base, and 7 bases lay outside the gene matches. 60 Vbeta and 13 Jbeta primers were used in PCR. Generated by immunoSEQ multiplex PCR, the TCRdb table keeps only in-frame clones and is missing some. This sample contains more than 95,000 clones. The chain couples TRBV5-1 to TRBJ1-2, with 7 bases that match TRBD1. Material: PBMCs. The receptor was isolated from a man aged 40-49 years in good health and CMV-seronegative. The CDR3 is CASSLRGGEGYGYTF. The CDR3 bases are TGCGCCAGCAGCTTGAGAGGGGGCGAAGGCTATGGCTACACCTTC.